Shown below are 13 T cell receptor beta chains from a single sample sequenced in a study of blood T cell repertoires in COVID-19. Assay: immunoSEQ multiplex PCR; the TCRdb copy retains only in-frame clones and omits some. The sample yields hundreds of thousands of clones, about 86% seen once. Sequenced material: peripheral blood. The receptors come from a woman aged 55-70 years with COVID-19, enrolled during active disease.

This clone was seen only once. The chain recombines TRBV5-1 with TRBJ2-2; tentative D call: TRBD1 (6 bases). The V end was cut by 1 base, the J end by 2 bases, with 9 bases between. Germline values: CDR1 SGHRS, CDR2 YFSETQ. This CDR3 contains 15 residues. The CDR3 DNA reads as TGCGCCAGCAGCTTGACAGGGCGAAACACCGGGGAGCTGTTTTTT. Translating it yields CASSLTGRNTGELFF.

The chain carries TRBV5-1 and TRBJ2-1; D is unresolved. This CDR3 is 13 amino acids long. Germline lookup yields CDR1 SGHRS and CDR2 YFSETQ. The ends were cut back, 1 base at V and 4 bases at J, with 6 bases in the middle. This CDR3 reads CASSLFEYNEQFF. The CDR3 coding sequence is TGCGCCAGCAGCTTGTTCGAGTACAATGAGCAGTTCTTC.

The chain combines TRBV7-2 with TRBJ1-6; D ambiguous. This CDR3 region has 14 residues. Trimming removed 6 bases at V and 8 bases at J, with 14 bases between. CDR1 is SGHTA, CDR2 FQGNSA, per germline. The DNA of the CDR3 is TGTGCCAGCAGTTCAACTGCCTCTCATTCACCCCTCCACTTT. As protein: CASSSTASHSPLHF.

This clone was counted only a few times. The chain uses TRBV30 and TRBJ1-2; D is possibly TRBD1 (6 bases). Germline V gene sequence: CDR1 GTSNPN, CDR2 SVGIG (reference sequence). The CDR3 contains 12 residues. V shed 3 bases and J shed 5 bases, with 10 bases lying between them. The CDR3 here is CAWSPQGYGYTF. CDR3 nucleotides: TGTGCCTGGAGCCCACAGGGATATGGCTACACCTTC.

This clone is a singleton in its sample. This chain uses TRBV6-6 with TRBJ1-1, with a weak D call TRBD1 (5 bases). CDR1 is MNHNY and CDR2 is SVGAGI in the germline V gene (reference sequence). V lost 8 bases and J 4 bases, leaving 14 bases between the germline ends. This CDR3 has 13 amino acids. CDR3 loop: CASGGGPGTEAFF. CDR3 coding DNA: TGTGCCAGCGGGGGAGGGCCGGGCACTGAAGCTTTCTTT.

J is TRBJ2-7 and V is TRBV5-6; no firm D call. Per the germline V gene, CDR1 is SGHDT and CDR2 is YYEEEE. The CDR3 is 14 amino acids. Trimming took off 3 bases at V and 1 base at J, with 11 bases between the two ends. As DNA, the CDR3 is TGTGCCAGCAGCTCGATGACAAGATCCTACGAGCAGTACTTC. Translating gives CASSSMTRSYEQYF.

The rearrangement links TRBV5-1 to TRBJ2-1, with 9 bases lining up with TRBD2. This CDR3 is 15 amino acids long. The V segment lost 6 bases and the J segment 9 bases; nucleotides outside the gene matches: 13. Looked up from germline, CDR1 is SGHRS and CDR2 is YFSETQ. The CDR3 nucleotides are TGCGCCAGCACCTATTCCGGGGGCGGGAGGGTTGAGCAGTTCTTC. It yields the protein CASTYSGGGRVEQFF. The variable domain in full, completed from reference TRBV5-1 and TRBJ2-1, reads KAGVTQTPRYLIKTRGQQVTLSCSPISGHRSVSWYQQTPGQGLQFLFEYFSETQRNKGNFPGRFSGRQFSNSRSEMNVSTLELGDSALYLCASTYSGGGRVEQFFGPGTRLTVL.

The V and J genes are TRBV10-1 and TRBJ2-2; D is possibly TRBD1 (5 bases). Germline CDR1 WNHNN, CDR2 SYGVQD (reference sequence). The CDR3 length is 15 residues. V gave up 9 bases and J gave up 2 bases, with 16 bases separating them. CDR3 DNA sequence: TGCGCCAGGCCAACCAGACAGATTAACACCGGGGAGCTGTTTTTT. Translating gives CARPTRQINTGELFF.

The J gene is TRBJ2-5, the V gene TRBV24-1; D not resolved. This CDR3 spans 12 amino acids. Germline CDR1 reads KGHDR; CDR2 reads SFDVKD. Trimming stripped 6 bases from V and 3 bases from J, with 7 bases between. CDR3 residues: CATSTTEETQYF. The CDR3 DNA reads TGTGCCACCAGTACGACTGAAGAGACCCAGTACTTC.

The V call is TRBV7-2, the J call TRBJ2-1, with 10 bases that match TRBD2. The CDR3 length is 16 residues. Per germline, CDR1 SGHTA and CDR2 FQGNSA. The J segment lost 9 bases and the V segment lost 1 base, leaving 9 bases of the junction unmatched. The CDR3 sequence: CASSLVAGGRSGEQFF. Written as DNA, the CDR3 is TGTGCCAGCAGCTTAGTAGCGGGGGGACGCTCAGGTGAGCAGTTCTTC.

The rearrangement uses TRBV4-1 and TRBJ1-2; 8 bases align to TRBD1. V lost 0 bases, J lost 4 bases, and 13 bases stayed unmatched. Germline CDR1 MGHRA, CDR2 YSYEKL. The CDR3 covers 18 residues. CDR3 nucleotide sequence: TGCGCCAGCAGCCAAGATGTGGGACAGGCTTTAATACTCTATGGCTACACCTTC. Translating gives CASSQDVGQALILYGYTF.

V is TRBV12-3 or TRBV12-4 and J is TRBJ1-6; D remains ambiguous. The CDR3 has 12 amino acids. The V end lost 7 bases, the J end lost 11 bases, and 12 bases lay between the germline ends. The CDR3 DNA is TGTGCCAGCACCCTTGCGAGTGCACCCCTCCACTTT. Amino acid sequence: CASTLASAPLHF.

This chain joins TRBV5-4 and TRBJ1-1; TRBD1 might be the D (6 bases). This CDR3 has 16 amino acids. Per germline, CDR1 SGHNT and CDR2 YYREEE (reference sequence). The V end lost 4 bases, the J end lost 1 base, and 17 bases lay between the germline ends. The CDR3: CASSPRGGDGNTEAFF. The CDR3 region has the DNA TGTGCCAGCAGCCCCAGAGGGGGTGATGGGAACACTGAAGCTTTCTTT.